This T cell receptor (beta chain) emerged from a study of shared clonotypes between healthy human individuals. Of note for this clone: The target antigen is unknown.

Libraries were prepared by immunoSEQ multiplex PCR; TCRdb keeps only in-frame clonotypes and omits some of them. This sample yields 2 million to 3 million clones, of which over 85% are seen a single time; around 0.15% belongs to the top ten. Study results and caveats: The naive CD4 repertoires of a few donors were compared, and about 5% of clonotypes were shared. Few donors restricted represented genetic and exposure-history diversity.

J gave up 0 bases and V 2 bases, and 4 bases lay outside the gene matches. The CDR3 length is 16 residues. Germline V gives CDR1 SGDLS, CDR2 YYNGEE. Partitioning of CD4+ cells yielded a CD45RA+ naive subset and a CD45RA-negative memory subset. The J gene is TRBJ2-2, the V gene TRBV9; TRBD1 agrees at 7 bases. The TCR sequence derives from a man aged 18 to 35 in good health. The sequenced material came from naive CD4+ T cells sorted from blood. Sample subset: CD45RA+ positively selected. The CDR3 DNA reads TGTGCCAGCAGCGTCTCCGGGACAGCGAACACCGGGGAGCTGTTTTTT. Protein: CASSVSGTANTGELFF.